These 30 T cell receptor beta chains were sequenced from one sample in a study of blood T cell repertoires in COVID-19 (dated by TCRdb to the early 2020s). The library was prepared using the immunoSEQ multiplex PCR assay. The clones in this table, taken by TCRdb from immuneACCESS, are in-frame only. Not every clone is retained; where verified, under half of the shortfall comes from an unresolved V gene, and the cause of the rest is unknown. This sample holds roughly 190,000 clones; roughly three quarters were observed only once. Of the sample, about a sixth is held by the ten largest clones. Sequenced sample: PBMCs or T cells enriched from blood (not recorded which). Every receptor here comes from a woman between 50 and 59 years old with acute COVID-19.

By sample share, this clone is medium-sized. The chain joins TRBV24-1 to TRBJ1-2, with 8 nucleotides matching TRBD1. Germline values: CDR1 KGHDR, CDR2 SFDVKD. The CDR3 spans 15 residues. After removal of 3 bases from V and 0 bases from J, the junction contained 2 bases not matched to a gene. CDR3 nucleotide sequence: TGTGCCACCAGTGATGGACAGGGCCCTAACTATGGCTACACCTTC. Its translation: CATSDGQGPNYGYTF.

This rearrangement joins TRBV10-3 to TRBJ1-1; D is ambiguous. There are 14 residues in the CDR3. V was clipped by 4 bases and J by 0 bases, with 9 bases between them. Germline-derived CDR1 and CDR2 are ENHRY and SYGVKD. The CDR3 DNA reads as TGTGCCATCAGTGGGCAGGATATGAACACTGAAGCTTTCTTT. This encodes CAISGQDMNTEAFF.

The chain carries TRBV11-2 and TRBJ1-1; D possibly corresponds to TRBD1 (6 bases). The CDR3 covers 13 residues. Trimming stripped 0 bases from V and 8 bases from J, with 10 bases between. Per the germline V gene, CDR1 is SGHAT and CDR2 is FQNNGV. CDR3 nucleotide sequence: TGTGCCAGCAGCTTAGAGGACGGGACAGAAGCTTTCTTT. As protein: CASSLEDGTEAFF.

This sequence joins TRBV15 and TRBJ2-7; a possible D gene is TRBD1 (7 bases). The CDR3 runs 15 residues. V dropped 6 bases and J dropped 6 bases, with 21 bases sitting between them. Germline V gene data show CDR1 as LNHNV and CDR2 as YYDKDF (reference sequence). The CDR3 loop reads CATRVGTALGGEQYV. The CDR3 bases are TGTGCCACCAGGGTGGGGACAGCTCTGGGAGGCGAGCAGTACGTC.

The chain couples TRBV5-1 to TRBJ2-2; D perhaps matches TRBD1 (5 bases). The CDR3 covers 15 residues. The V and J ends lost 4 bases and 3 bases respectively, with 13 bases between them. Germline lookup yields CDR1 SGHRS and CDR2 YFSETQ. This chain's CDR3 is CASSIGSRDTGELFF. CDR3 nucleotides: TGCGCCAGCAGCATTGGAAGCAGGGACACCGGGGAGCTGTTTTTT.

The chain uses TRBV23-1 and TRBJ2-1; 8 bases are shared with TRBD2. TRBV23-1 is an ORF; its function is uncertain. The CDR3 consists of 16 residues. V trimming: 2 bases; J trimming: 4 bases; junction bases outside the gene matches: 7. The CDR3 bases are TGCGCCAGCAGTCAAGAACGGGGGGGACCTTACAATGAGCAGTTCTTC. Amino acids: CASSQERGGPYNEQFF.

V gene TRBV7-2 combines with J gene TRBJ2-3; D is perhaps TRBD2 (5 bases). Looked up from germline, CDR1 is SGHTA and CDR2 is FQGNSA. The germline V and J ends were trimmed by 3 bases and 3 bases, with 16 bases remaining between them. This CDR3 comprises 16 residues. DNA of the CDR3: TGTGCCAGCAGCTTCGGGGTCCTGAGAGTGACAGATACGCAGTATTTT. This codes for CASSFGVLRVTDTQYF.

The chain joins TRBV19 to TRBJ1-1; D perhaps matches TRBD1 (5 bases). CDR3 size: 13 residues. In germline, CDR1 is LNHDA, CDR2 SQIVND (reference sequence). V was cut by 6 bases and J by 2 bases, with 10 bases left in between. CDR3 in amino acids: CASRRGGNTEAFF. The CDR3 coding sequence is TGTGCCAGTAGGAGGGGAGGAAACACTGAAGCTTTCTTT.

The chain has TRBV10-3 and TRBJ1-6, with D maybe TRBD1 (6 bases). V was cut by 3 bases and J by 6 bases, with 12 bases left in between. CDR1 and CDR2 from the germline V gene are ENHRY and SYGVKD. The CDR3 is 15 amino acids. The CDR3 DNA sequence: TGTGCCATCAGTGACGTACAGGGAAGTAATTCACCCCTCCACTTT. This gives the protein CAISDVQGSNSPLHF.

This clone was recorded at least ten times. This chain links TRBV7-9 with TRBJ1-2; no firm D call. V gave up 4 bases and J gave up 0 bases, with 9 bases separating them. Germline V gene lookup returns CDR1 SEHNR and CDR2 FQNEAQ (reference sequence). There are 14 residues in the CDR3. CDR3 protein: CASSSGEANYGYTF. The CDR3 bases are TGTGCCAGCAGCTCCGGGGAAGCTAACTATGGCTACACCTTC.

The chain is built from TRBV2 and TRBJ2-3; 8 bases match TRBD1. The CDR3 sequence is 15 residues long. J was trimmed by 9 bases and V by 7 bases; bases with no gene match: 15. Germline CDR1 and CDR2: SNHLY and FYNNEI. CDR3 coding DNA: TGTGCCAGCACCTCGGACAGGGTTGGGGCGGGGACGCAGTATTTT. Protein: CASTSDRVGAGTQYF.

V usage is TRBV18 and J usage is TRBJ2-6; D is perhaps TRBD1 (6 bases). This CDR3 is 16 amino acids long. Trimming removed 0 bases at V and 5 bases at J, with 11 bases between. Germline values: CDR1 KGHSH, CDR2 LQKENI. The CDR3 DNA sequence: TGTGCCAGCTCACCACCGCAGGGGCTCTGGGCCAACGTCCTGACTTTC. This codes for CASSPPQGLWANVLTF.

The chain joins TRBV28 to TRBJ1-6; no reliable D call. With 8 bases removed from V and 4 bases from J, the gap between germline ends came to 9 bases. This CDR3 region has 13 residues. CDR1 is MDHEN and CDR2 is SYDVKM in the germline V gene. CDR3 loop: CASRRVYNSPLHF. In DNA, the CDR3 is TGTGCCAGCCGGAGGGTTTATAATTCACCCCTCCACTTT.

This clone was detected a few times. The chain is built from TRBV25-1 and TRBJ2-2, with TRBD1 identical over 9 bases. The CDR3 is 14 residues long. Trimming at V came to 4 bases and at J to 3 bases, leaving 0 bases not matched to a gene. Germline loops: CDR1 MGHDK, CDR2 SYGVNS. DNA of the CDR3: TGTGCCAGCAGTGGGACAGGGGACACCGGGGAGCTGTTTTTT. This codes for CASSGTGDTGELFF.

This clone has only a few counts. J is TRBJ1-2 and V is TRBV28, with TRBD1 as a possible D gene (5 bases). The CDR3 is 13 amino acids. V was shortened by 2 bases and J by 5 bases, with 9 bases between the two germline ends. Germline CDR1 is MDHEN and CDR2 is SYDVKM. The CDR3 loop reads CASSLKGFYGYTF. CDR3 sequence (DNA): TGTGCCAGCAGTTTAAAGGGGTTTTATGGCTACACCTTC.

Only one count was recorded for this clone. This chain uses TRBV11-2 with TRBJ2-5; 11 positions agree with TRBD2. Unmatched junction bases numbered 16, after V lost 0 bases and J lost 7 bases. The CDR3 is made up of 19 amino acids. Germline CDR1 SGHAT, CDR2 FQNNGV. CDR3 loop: CASSLDLRLAGGGSGTQYF. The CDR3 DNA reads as TGTGCCAGCAGCTTAGATCTACGGCTAGCGGGGGGCGGATCTGGGACCCAGTACTTC.

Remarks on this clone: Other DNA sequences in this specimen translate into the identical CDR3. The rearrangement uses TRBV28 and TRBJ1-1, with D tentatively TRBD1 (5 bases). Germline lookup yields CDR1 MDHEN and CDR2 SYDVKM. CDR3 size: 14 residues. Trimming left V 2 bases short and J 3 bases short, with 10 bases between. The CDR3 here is CASSLGRADTEAFF. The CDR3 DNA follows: TGTGCCAGCAGTTTAGGCAGGGCCGACACTGAAGCTTTCTTT.

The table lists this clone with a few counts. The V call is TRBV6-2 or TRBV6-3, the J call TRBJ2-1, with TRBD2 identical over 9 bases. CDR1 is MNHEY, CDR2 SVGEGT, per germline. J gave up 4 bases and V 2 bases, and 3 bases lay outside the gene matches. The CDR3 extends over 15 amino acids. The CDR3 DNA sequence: TGTGCCAGCAGTTACGGGCGGGGGGGTTACAATGAGCAGTTCTTC. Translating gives CASSYGRGGYNEQFF.

This CDR3 is CASRPQGTEGWDEQFF. The CDR3 DNA is TGTGCCAGCAGACCCCAGGGCACGGAGGGCTGGGATGAGCAGTTCTTC. V gene TRBV3-1 (or the pseudogene TRBV3-2) combines with J gene TRBJ2-1, with a weak D call TRBD2 (6 bases). V dropped 6 bases and J dropped 8 bases, with 23 bases sitting between them. Germline V gene data show CDR1 as LGHDT and CDR2 as YNNKEL (reference sequence). The CDR3 is 16 residues long.

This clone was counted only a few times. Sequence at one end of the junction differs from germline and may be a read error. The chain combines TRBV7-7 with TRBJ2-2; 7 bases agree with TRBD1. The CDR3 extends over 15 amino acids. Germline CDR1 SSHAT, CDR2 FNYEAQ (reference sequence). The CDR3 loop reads CASSSVGGPTGELFF. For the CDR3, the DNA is TGTGCTAGCAGCTCGGTAGGGGGCCCCACCGGGGAGCTGTTTTTT.

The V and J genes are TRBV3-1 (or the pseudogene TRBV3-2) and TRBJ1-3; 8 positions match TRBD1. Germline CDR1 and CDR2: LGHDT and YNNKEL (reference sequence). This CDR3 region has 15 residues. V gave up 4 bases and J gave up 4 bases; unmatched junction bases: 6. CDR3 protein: CASSLTRGQGNTIYF. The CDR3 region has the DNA TGTGCCAGCAGCCTGACCAGGGGGCAAGGAAACACCATATATTTT.

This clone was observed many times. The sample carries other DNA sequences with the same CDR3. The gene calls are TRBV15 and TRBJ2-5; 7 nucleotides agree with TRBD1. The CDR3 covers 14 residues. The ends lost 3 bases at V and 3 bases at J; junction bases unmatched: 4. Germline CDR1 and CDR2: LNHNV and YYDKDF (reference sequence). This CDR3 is CATSRDGTEETQYF. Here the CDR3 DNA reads TGTGCCACCAGCAGGGACGGGACAGAAGAGACCCAGTACTTC.

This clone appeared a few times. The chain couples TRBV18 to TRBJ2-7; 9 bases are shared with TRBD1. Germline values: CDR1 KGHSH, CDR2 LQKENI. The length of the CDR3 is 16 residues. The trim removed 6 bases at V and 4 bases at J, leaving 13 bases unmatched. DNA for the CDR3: TGTGCCAGCTCGAGCCAGTCGACAGGGGGATCATACGAGCAGTACGTC. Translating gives CASSSQSTGGSYEQYV.

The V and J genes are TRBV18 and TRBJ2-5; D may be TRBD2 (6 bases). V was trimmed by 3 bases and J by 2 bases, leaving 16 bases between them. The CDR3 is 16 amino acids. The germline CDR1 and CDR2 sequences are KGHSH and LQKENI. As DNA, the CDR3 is TGTGCCAGCTCACCTCTGATGGGGGGACCTCAAGAGACCCAGTACTTC. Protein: CASSPLMGGPQETQYF.

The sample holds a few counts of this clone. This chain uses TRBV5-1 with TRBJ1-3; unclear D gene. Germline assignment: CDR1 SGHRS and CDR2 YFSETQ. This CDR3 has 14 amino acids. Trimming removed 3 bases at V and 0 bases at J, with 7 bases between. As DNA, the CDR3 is TGCGCCAGCAGCTCACAGAGCTCTGGAAACACCATATATTTT. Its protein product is CASSSQSSGNTIYF.

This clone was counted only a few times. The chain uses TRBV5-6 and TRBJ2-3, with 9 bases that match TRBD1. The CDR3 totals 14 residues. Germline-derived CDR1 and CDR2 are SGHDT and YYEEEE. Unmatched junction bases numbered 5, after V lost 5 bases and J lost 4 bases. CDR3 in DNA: TGTGCCAGCAGTCCCGACAGGGGGTCAGATACGCAGTATTTT. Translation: CASSPDRGSDTQYF.

The CDR3 sequence: CAWSAGGEKLFF. In nucleotides, the CDR3 is TGTGCCTGGAGCGCCGGAGGGGAAAAACTGTTTTTT. J is TRBJ1-4 and V is TRBV30; D gene uncertain. Germline V gene data show CDR1 as GTSNPN and CDR2 as SVGIG (reference sequence). The CDR3 has 12 residues. V was pared by 3 bases and J by 8 bases, with 10 bases between.

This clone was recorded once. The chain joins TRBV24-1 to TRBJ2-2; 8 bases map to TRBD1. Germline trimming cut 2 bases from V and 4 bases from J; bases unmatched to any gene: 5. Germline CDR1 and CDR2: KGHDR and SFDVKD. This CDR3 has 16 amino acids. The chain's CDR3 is CATSDSNRGITGELFF. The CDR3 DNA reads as TGTGCCACCAGTGATTCGAACAGGGGGATCACCGGGGAGCTGTTTTTT.

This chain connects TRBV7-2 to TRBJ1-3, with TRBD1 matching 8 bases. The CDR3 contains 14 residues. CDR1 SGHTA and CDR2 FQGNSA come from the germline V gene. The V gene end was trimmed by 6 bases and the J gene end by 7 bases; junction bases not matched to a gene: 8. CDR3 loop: CASSGGQALNTIYF. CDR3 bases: TGTGCCAGCAGTGGGGGACAGGCCCTTAACACCATATATTTT.

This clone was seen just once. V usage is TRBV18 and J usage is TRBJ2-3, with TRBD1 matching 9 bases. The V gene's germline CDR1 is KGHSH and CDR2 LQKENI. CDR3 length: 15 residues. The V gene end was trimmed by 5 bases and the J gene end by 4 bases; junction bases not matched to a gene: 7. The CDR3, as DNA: TGTGCCAGCTCAAGACAGGGGGATGACGCAGATACGCAGTATTTT. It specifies CASSRQGDDADTQYF.